These T cell receptor beta chains were read from a single sample in a study of CD8 T cells in ankylosing spondylitis. TCRdb re-called the 5' RACE reads with MiXCR, one entry per CDR3 protein. The sample lists 250,000 to 400,000 distinct CDR3 sequences; approximately 10% were seen once. Sequenced sample: blood, either unsorted or a sorted T cell fraction (not recorded which). These receptors all come from a female donor with ankylosing spondylitis or in good health (not recorded which). Each CDR3 is given with its conserved first and last residue. A D gene is named only where the DNA matches it firmly. Expanded clones get a size class; other rows say once, few or many, or leave the size out.

V gene	J gene	D gene	clone size	CDR3 protein	CDR3 DNA
TRBV9	TRBJ2-1	-	-	CASSAPMEQTQSSYNEQFF	TGTGCCAGCAGCGCCCCAATGGAGCAAACCCAAAGCTCCTACAATGAGCAGTTCTTC
TRBV20-1	TRBJ2-7	-	-	CSASGDSYEQYF	TGCAGTGCTAGTGGCGACTCCTACGAGCAGTACTTC
TRBV5-1	TRBJ1-4	TRBD1	many	CASSLTGEGSEKLFF	TGCGCCAGCAGCTTGACAGGGGAAGGGAGTGAAAAACTGTTTTTT
TRBV20-1	TRBJ1-5	-	-	CSASMDKRQPQHF	TGCAGTGCTAGTATGGACAAAAGGCAGCCCCAGCATTTT
TRBV20-1	TRBJ2-3	TRBD2	-	CSAAPGLAGSHMQYF	TGCAGTGCGGCACCGGGACTAGCGGGATCACATATGCAGTATTTT
TRBV15	TRBJ2-6	-	-	CATSRERGRGANVLTF	TGTGCCACCAGCAGAGAAAGGGGGAGGGGGGCCAACGTCCTGACTTTC
TRBV11-2	TRBJ2-3	TRBD1	many	CASSPGQGWADTQYF	TGTGCCAGCAGCCCAGGACAGGGTTGGGCAGATACGCAGTATTTT
TRBV5-1	TRBJ2-5	-	many	CASSYGSRETQYF	TGCGCCAGCAGCTACGGATCAAGAGAGACCCAGTACTTC
TRBV6-2/TRBV6-3	TRBJ2-5	TRBD1	many	CASRIPGQDPQETQYF	TGTGCCAGCAGGATACCGGGACAGGATCCCCAAGAGACCCAGTACTTC
TRBV6-4	TRBJ1-1	-	many	CASSLYRNTEAFF	TGTGCCAGCAGTTTATACAGGAACACTGAAGCTTTCTTT
TRBV5-1	TRBJ1-4	-	many	CASSLAPAGAGEKLFF	TGCGCCAGCAGCTTGGCCCCTGCGGGGGCGGGTGAAAAACTGTTTTTT
TRBV10-3	TRBJ2-1	-	many	CAISSQGGRNEQFF	TGTGCCATCAGCTCCCAGGGTGGGCGCAATGAGCAGTTCTTC
TRBV5-1	TRBJ2-2	-	-	CASSHREGAEELFF	TGCGCCAGCAGCCACCGGGAGGGGGCCGAGGAGCTGTTTTTT
TRBV3-1	TRBJ2-2	TRBD1	-	CASSQSTGGDTGELFF	TGTGCCAGCAGCCAATCGACAGGGGGCGACACCGGGGAGCTGTTTTTT
TRBV20-1	TRBJ2-4	-	many	CSARSRDAWKAKNIQYF	TGCAGTGCTAGATCTCGCGACGCCTGGAAGGCCAAAAACATTCAGTACTTC
TRBV20-1	TRBJ1-5	-	many	CSAQGSGNQPQHF	TGCAGTGCCCAGGGGTCGGGGAATCAGCCCCAGCATTTT
TRBV7-9	TRBJ1-4	-	-	CASSAGPGAREKLFF	TGTGCCAGCAGCGCGGGGCCCGGGGCTCGTGAAAAACTGTTTTTT
TRBV27	TRBJ1-5	TRBD1	many	CASKRGQGAFQPQHF	TGTGCCAGCAAGAGGGGGCAGGGGGCCTTTCAGCCCCAGCATTTT
TRBV20-1	TRBJ2-1	-	-	CSGAGTYNEQFF	TGCAGTGGGGCGGGAACCTACAATGAGCAGTTCTTC
TRBV9	TRBJ2-7	-	few	CASSVGGAPKDEQYF	TGTGCCAGCAGCGTCGGAGGAGCTCCCAAGGACGAGCAGTACTTC
TRBV29-1	TRBJ1-5	-	many	CSADGGFSNQPQHF	TGCAGCGCCGATGGGGGATTCAGCAATCAGCCCCAGCATTTT
TRBV11-1	TRBJ2-7	-	few	CASSALNLKGVGSYEQYF	TGTGCCAGCAGCGCACTCAATCTGAAGGGGGTGGGAAGCTACGAGCAGTACTTC